Below are 2 T cell receptor beta chains sequenced from a single sample in a study of blood T cell repertoires in COVID-19. TCRdb's table, derived via immunoSEQ multiplex PCR, lists solely in-frame clones and lacks some. The sample has under 200,000 clones, less than 90% seen once. The sample consisted of peripheral blood. The receptors shown here come from a woman aged 55-69 years with COVID-19, enrolled during active disease.

V is TRBV2 and J is TRBJ2-1; TRBD2 is a possible D gene (6 bases). V lost 2 bases and J 0 bases, leaving 11 bases between the germline ends. CDR3 length: 16 residues. The germline V gene encodes CDR1 SNHLY and CDR2 FYNNEI. In nucleotides, the CDR3 is TGTGCCAGCAGTGAACTGGCGGGGAGCTCCTACAATGAGCAGTTCTTC. Protein: CASSELAGSSYNEQFF.

This chain joins TRBV19 and TRBJ1-5, with D hard to call. The length of the CDR3 is 17 residues. V gave up 5 bases and J gave up 0 bases, with 17 bases separating them. The germline CDR1 and CDR2 sequences are LNHDA and SQIVND (reference sequence). This CDR3 reads CASSLSWQPYSNQPQHF. The CDR3 bases are TGTGCCAGTAGTCTCTCGTGGCAACCTTATAGCAATCAGCCCCAGCATTTT.